This is a list of T cell receptor beta chains from one sample in a study of PD-1 blockade in mismatch repair-deficient tumors. Libraries were prepared by immunoSEQ multiplex PCR; TCRdb keeps only in-frame clonotypes and omits some of them. The table has some 9,700 clones, roughly 84% seen once. These receptors lack a known antigen. The starting material was cells cultured in vitro, obtained from a patient treated with pembrolizumab. All receptors derive from an adult with mismatch repair-deficient cancer. CDR3s include the opening cysteine and the closing phenylalanine or tryptophan. The D gene is left open where the match is weak. Clone size appears in some rows only: once, few, many, or a class for an expanded clone.

clone size,V gene,D gene,J gene,CDR3 protein,CDR3 DNA
.,TRBV2,TRBD1,TRBJ1-4,CAIQTGGSATNEKLFF,TGTGCCATCCAGACAGGGGGTTCGGCAACTAATGAAAAACTGTTTTTT
.,TRBV7-3,TRBD2,TRBJ2-3,CASSFGTSGGTDTQYF,TGTGCCAGCAGCTTCGGGACTAGCGGGGGCACAGATACGCAGTATTTT
.,TRBV9,.,TRBJ2-3,CASSVVAADTQYF,TGTGCCAGCAGCGTAGTTGCGGCAGATACGCAGTATTTT
.,TRBV7-9,.,TRBJ2-2,CASSLTENTGELFF,TGTGCCAGCAGCTTGACAGAAAACACCGGGGAGCTGTTTTTT
.,TRBV2,.,TRBJ2-7,CASEGTGSYEQYF,TGTGCCAGTGAAGGAACAGGATCCTACGAGCAGTACTTC
.,TRBV2,.,TRBJ2-2,CASSPSGGGTGELFF,TGTGCCAGCAGCCCCTCCGGGGGCGGCACCGGGGAGCTGTTTTTT
.,TRBV5-4,TRBD2,TRBJ2-7,CASSLGGASGLYEQYF,TGTGCCAGCAGTTTGGGGGGGGCTAGCGGGCTTTACGAGCAGTACTTC
few,TRBV6-4,TRBD2,TRBJ2-2,CASSPTSPNTGELFF,TGTGCCAGCAGTCCGACTAGCCCGAACACCGGGGAGCTGTTTTTT
.,TRBV6-1,.,TRBJ2-7,CASRTVSYEQYF,TGTGCCAGCAGGACAGTCTCCTACGAGCAGTACTTC
.,TRBV28,TRBD2,TRBJ2-4,CASSLGPLAPENIQYF,TGTGCCAGCAGTTTGGGACCACTAGCGCCGGAGAACATTCAGTACTTC
.,TRBV2,.,TRBJ2-5,CASSEWLAGKELETQYF,TGTGCCAGCAGTGAATGGTTGGCAGGGAAAGAGTTGGAGACCCAGTACTTC
.,TRBV7-9,.,TRBJ1-4,CASSVTSTDATNEKLFF,TGTGCCAGCAGCGTAACTTCGACAGATGCAACTAATGAAAAACTGTTTTTT
.,TRBV13,.,TRBJ1-5,CASSFSNGVYQNQPQHF,TGTGCCAGCAGCTTCTCAAATGGGGTATATCAGAATCAGCCCCAGCATTTT
.,TRBV6-1,.,TRBJ2-2,CASHWSAGWGGELFF,TGTGCCAGCCACTGGTCTGCAGGGTGGGGCGGGGAGCTGTTTTTT
.,TRBV9,TRBD2,TRBJ2-1,CASSVVAGGNNEQFF,TGTGCCAGCAGCGTAGTAGCGGGGGGCAACAATGAGCAGTTCTTC
.,TRBV11-2,.,TRBJ1-2,CASSLGPSSPGYTF,TGTGCCAGCAGCTTAGGCCCTTCTTCGCCTGGCTACACCTTC
.,TRBV13,.,TRBJ1-5,CASSSGQGGNQPQHF,TGTGCCAGCAGCTCGGGGCAGGGAGGCAATCAGCCCCAGCATTTT
.,TRBV4-2,.,TRBJ1-1,CASSHDTEAFF,TGTGCCAGCAGCCATGACACTGAAGCTTTCTTT
.,TRBV28,TRBD1,TRBJ1-1,CASSPGQGGYTEAFF,TGTGCCAGCAGCCCGGGACAGGGAGGATACACTGAAGCTTTCTTT
.,TRBV6-6,.,TRBJ1-1,CASSYEGLSTEAFF,TGTGCCAGCAGTTACGAGGGGTTAAGCACTGAAGCTTTCTTT
.,TRBV19,TRBD1,TRBJ1-5,CASSIWTGDQPQHF,TGTGCCAGTAGTATTTGGACAGGGGATCAGCCCCAGCATTTT
.,TRBV28,.,TRBJ1-4,CASNSREGEKLFF,TGTGCCAGCAACTCCAGGGAGGGGGAAAAACTGTTTTTT
.,TRBV2,.,TRBJ1-2,CASRRTPGSLYGYTF,TGTGCCAGCAGGAGGACACCGGGCTCCTTATATGGCTACACCTTC
.,TRBV29-1,.,TRBJ2-7,CSVRPLRVGYEQYF,TGCAGCGTTCGACCCTTGAGGGTGGGCTACGAGCAGTACTTC
.,TRBV10-3,.,TRBJ2-3,CAISDRAPGDTQYF,TGTGCCATCAGTGACAGGGCCCCCGGGGATACGCAGTATTTT
.,TRBV7-9,.,TRBJ1-4,CASSSPTGRDEKLFF,TGTGCCAGCAGCTCCCCCACAGGGAGGGATGAAAAACTGTTTTTT
once,TRBV28,.,TRBJ1-6,CASSFRDSPLHF,TGTGCCAGCAGTTTTAGGGACTCACCCCTCCACTTT
.,TRBV4-2,.,TRBJ2-5,CASSQSQTPRETQYF,TGTGCCAGCAGCCAAAGCCAAACGCCCCGAGAGACCCAGTACTTC
.,TRBV11-1,.,TRBJ2-5,CASSLNQGQETQYF,TGTGCCAGCAGCTTAAACCAGGGGCAAGAGACCCAGTACTTC
.,TRBV30,.,TRBJ2-1,CAWSVGWPSSYNEQFF,TGTGCCTGGAGTGTCGGCTGGCCGAGCTCCTACAATGAGCAGTTCTTC
.,TRBV5-1,.,TRBJ2-6,CASSPPAGANVLTF,TGCGCCAGCAGCCCCCCGGCCGGGGCCAACGTCCTGACTTTC
.,TRBV2,.,TRBJ2-1,CASSEYNEQFF,TGTGCCAGCAGTGAATACAATGAGCAGTTCTTC
.,TRBV6-6,TRBD2,TRBJ2-1,CASRDTGTRNEQFF,TGTGCCAGCAGAGACACCGGGACTAGGAATGAGCAGTTCTTC
.,TRBV28,.,TRBJ2-7,CASSSPTRARYEQYF,TGTGCCAGCAGCTCCCCGACTAGGGCCAGATACGAGCAGTACTTC
.,TRBV25-1,.,TRBJ1-4,CATNGQFPNEKLFF,TGTGCCACCAACGGACAGTTTCCTAATGAAAAACTGTTTTTT
.,TRBV6-1,.,TRBJ2-1,CASSDTLILRQFF,TGTGCCAGCAGTGATACATTGATTCTGAGGCAGTTCTTC
.,TRBV4-1,TRBD2,TRBJ2-1,CASSQDSGRVYNEQFF,TGCGCCAGCAGCCAAGACAGCGGGAGGGTATACAATGAGCAGTTCTTC
.,TRBV18,.,TRBJ1-1,CASSPKITMNTEAFF,TGTGCCAGCTCACCAAAGATTACAATGAACACTGAAGCTTTCTTT
.,TRBV27,TRBD1,TRBJ1-1,CASSPGQGAVTEAFF,TGTGCCAGCAGTCCCGGACAGGGGGCTGTCACTGAAGCTTTCTTT
.,TRBV5-8,TRBD2,TRBJ2-1,CASSFYREGRNEQFF,TGTGCCAGCAGCTTTTATCGGGAGGGCCGCAATGAGCAGTTCTTC
.,TRBV7-6,.,TRBJ1-5,CASSLTGNGDQPQHF,TGTGCCAGCAGCCTCACAGGGAATGGGGATCAGCCCCAGCATTTT
once,TRBV29-1,.,TRBJ2-1,CTARGESSYNEQFF,TGCACCGCGAGGGGGGAAAGCTCCTACAATGAGCAGTTCTTC
.,TRBV10-1,.,TRBJ1-5,CASSDWGGNQPQHF,TGCGCCAGCAGTGATTGGGGGGGTAATCAGCCCCAGCATTTT
.,TRBV5-1,.,TRBJ2-7,CASSLIDPSDYEQYF,TGCGCCAGCAGCTTGATCGATCCTAGCGACTACGAGCAGTACTTC
.,TRBV9,.,TRBJ2-2,CASSVFSGNTGELFF,TGTGCCAGCAGCGTATTTTCGGGGAACACCGGGGAGCTGTTTTTT
.,TRBV19,.,TRBJ1-2,CASSIANYGYTF,TGTGCCAGTAGTATAGCAAACTATGGCTACACCTTC
.,TRBV29-1,.,TRBJ2-1,CSVEDQRPYNEQFF,TGCAGCGTTGAAGACCAGCGGCCCTACAATGAGCAGTTCTTC
few,TRBV21-1,.,TRBJ2-1,CASSSLGLGEQFF,TGTGCCAGCAGCAGCCTGGGTTTGGGCGAGCAGTTCTTC
.,TRBV28,.,TRBJ2-1,CASSLAGLPVYNEQFF,TGTGCCAGCAGTTTAGCGGGACTCCCCGTCTACAATGAGCAGTTCTTC
.,TRBV14,TRBD1,TRBJ1-1,CASHVGQGARGEAFF,TGTGCCAGCCACGTGGGGCAGGGGGCCAGGGGTGAAGCTTTCTTT
.,TRBV11-2,.,TRBJ1-5,CASSRQLNQPQHF,TGTGCCAGCAGCAGACAGCTTAATCAGCCCCAGCATTTT
once,TRBV5-8,.,TRBJ1-4,CASSLPATNEKLFF,TGTGCCAGCAGCTTACCCGCAACTAATGAAAAACTGTTTTTT
.,TRBV18,TRBD2,TRBJ2-7,CASSPPQPAGFSYEQYF,TGTGCCAGCTCACCACCACAGCCAGCGGGATTCTCCTACGAGCAGTACTTC
.,TRBV5-1,.,TRBJ2-1,CASSPTEPYNEQFF,TGCGCCAGCAGCCCGACAGAGCCCTACAATGAGCAGTTCTTC
.,TRBV21-1,.,TRBJ2-2,CASSSSGRNGTGELFF,TGTGCCAGCAGCAGTAGCGGGAGGAACGGGACCGGGGAGCTGTTTTTT
medium-sized,TRBV13,.,TRBJ2-4,CASSLRRENIQYF,TGTGCCAGCAGCTTACGTAGAGAAAACATTCAGTACTTC
.,TRBV7-9,.,TRBJ2-7,CASSLADEQYF,TGTGCCAGCAGCTTAGCCGACGAGCAGTACTTC